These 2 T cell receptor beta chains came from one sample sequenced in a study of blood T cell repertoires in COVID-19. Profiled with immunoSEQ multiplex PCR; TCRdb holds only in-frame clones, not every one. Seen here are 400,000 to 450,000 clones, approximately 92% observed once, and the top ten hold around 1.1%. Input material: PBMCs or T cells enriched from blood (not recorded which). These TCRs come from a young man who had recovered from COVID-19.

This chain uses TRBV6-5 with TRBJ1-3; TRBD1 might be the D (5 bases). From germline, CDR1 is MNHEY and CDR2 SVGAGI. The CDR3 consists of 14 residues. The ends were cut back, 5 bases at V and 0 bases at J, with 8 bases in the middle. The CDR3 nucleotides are TGTGCCAGCAGTCGGGGGATCTCTGGAAACACCATATATTTT. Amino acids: CASSRGISGNTIYF.

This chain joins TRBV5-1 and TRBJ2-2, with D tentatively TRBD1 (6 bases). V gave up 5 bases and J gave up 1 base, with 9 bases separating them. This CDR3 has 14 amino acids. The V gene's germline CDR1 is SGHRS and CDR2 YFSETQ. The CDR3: CASRGAENTGELFF. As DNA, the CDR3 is TGCGCCAGCAGGGGGGCAGAGAACACCGGGGAGCTGTTTTTT. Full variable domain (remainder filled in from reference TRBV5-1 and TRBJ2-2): KAGVTQTPRYLIKTRGQQVTLSCSPISGHRSVSWYQQTPGQGLQFLFEYFSETQRNKGNFPGRFSGRQFSNSRSEMNVSTLELGDSALYLCASRGAENTGELFFGEGSRLTVL.